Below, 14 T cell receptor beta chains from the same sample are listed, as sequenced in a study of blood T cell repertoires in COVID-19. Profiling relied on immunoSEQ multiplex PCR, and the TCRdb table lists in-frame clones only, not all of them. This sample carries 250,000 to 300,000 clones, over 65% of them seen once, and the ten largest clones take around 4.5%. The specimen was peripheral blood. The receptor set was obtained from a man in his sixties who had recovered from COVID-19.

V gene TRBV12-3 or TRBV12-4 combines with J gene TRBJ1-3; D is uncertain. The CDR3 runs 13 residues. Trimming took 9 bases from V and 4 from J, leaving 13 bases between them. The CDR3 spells CASQVSLGNTIYF. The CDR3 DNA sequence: TGTGCCAGTCAGGTATCTTTGGGAAACACCATATATTTT.

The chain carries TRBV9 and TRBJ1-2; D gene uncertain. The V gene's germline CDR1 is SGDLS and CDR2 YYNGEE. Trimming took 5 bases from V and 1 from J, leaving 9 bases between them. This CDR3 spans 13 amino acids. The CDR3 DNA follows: TGTGCCAGCAGAGCGGATTATAACTATGGCTACACCTTC. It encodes CASRADYNYGYTF.

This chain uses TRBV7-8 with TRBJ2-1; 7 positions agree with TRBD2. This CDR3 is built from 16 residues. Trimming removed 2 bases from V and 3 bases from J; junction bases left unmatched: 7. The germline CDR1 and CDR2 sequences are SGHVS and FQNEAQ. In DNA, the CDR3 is TGTGCCAGCAGCTTACGGTCGGTAGCGGGCTACAATGAGCAGTTCTTC. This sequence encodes CASSLRSVAGYNEQFF.

CDR3 bases: TGTGCCTGGAGCGCCGGCAGGGTTGACGGGGAGCTGTTTTTT. Translated: CAWSAGRVDGELFF. The chain links TRBV30 to TRBJ2-2, with D possibly being TRBD1 (5 bases). The CDR3 runs 14 residues. CDR1 and CDR2 from the germline V gene are GTSNPN and SVGIG (reference sequence). V was trimmed by 3 bases and J by 7 bases, leaving 15 bases between them.

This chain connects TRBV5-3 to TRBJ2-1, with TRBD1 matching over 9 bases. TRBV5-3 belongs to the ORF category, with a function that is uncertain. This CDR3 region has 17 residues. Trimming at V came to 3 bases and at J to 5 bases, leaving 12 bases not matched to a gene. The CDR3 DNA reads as TGTGCCAGAAGCTCTCGAACCTCACAGGGGGCGGACAATGAGCAGTTCTTC. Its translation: CARSSRTSQGADNEQFF.

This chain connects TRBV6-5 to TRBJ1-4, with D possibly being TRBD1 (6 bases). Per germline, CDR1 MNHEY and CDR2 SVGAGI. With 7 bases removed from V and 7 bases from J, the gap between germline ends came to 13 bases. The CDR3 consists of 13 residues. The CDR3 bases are TGTGCCAGCACCCTAGTCAGGGGTGAAAAACTGTTTTTT. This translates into CASTLVRGEKLFF.

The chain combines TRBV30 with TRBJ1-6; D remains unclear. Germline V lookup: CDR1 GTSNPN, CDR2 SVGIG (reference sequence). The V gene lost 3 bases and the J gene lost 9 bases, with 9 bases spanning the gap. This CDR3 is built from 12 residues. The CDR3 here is CAWSLSSSPLHF. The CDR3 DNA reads TGTGCCTGGAGCCTGTCGTCTTCACCCCTCCACTTT.

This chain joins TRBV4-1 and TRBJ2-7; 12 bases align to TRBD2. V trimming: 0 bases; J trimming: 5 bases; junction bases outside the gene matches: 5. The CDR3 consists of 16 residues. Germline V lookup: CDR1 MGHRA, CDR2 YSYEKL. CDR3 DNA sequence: TGCGCCAGCAGCCAAGATAGGACTAGCGGGAACGACGAGCAGTACTTC. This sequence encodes CASSQDRTSGNDEQYF.

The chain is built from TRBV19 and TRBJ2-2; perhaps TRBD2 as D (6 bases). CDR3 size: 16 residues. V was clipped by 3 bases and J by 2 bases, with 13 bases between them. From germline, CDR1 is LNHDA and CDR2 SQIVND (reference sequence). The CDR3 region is CASSMPGVSNTGELFF. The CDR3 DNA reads TGTGCCAGTAGTATGCCGGGGGTCTCTAACACCGGGGAGCTGTTTTTT.

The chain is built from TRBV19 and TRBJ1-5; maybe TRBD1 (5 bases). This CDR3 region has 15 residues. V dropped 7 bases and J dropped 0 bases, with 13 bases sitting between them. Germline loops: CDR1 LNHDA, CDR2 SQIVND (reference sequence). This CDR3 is CASTPGGGSNQPQHF. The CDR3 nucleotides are TGTGCCAGTACTCCTGGGGGGGGTAGCAATCAGCCCCAGCATTTT.

CDR3 bases: TGTGCCAGCAGTGTTAGGGGGCACGAGCAGTACTTC. Its protein is CASSVRGHEQYF. J is TRBJ2-7 and V is TRBV2; 7 bases are shared with TRBD1. Trimming at V came to 4 bases and at J to 5 bases, leaving 2 bases not matched to a gene. Per the germline V gene, CDR1 is SNHLY and CDR2 is FYNNEI. CDR3 length: 12 amino acids.

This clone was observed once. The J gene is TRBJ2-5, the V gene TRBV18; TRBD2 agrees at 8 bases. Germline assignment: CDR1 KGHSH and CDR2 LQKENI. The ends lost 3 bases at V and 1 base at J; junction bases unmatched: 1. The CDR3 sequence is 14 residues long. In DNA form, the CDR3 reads TGTGCCAGCTCACCCGGACTAGCCCAAGAGACCCAGTACTTC. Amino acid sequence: CASSPGLAQETQYF.

Written as DNA, the CDR3 is TGTGCCAGCAGCTCATCCGGGACAGGGGTTACTGAAGCTTTCTTT. This codes for CASSSSGTGVTEAFF. The chain has TRBV7-9 and TRBJ1-1, with 10 bases that match TRBD1. The CDR3 contains 15 residues. The V gene end was trimmed by 4 bases and the J gene end by 5 bases; junction bases not matched to a gene: 7. The germline gives CDR1 SEHNR, CDR2 FQNEAQ (reference sequence).

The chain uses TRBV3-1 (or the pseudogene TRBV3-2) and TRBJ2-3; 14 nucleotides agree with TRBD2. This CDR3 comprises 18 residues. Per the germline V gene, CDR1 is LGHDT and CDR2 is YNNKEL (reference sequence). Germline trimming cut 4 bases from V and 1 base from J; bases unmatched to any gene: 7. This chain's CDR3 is CASSPRLAGGVGTDTQYF. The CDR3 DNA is TGTGCCAGCAGCCCACGACTAGCGGGGGGGGTGGGCACAGATACGCAGTATTTT.